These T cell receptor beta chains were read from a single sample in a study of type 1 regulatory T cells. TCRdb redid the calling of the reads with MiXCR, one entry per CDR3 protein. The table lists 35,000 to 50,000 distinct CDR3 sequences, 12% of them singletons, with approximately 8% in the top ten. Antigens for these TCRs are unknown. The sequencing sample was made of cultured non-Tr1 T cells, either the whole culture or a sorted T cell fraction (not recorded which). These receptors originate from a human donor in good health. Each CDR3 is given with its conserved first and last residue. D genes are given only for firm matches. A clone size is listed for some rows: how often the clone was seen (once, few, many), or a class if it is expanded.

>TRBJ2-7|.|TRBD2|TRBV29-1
CSVAGLAGGRRYF
TGCAGCGTTGCTGGGCTAGCGGGAGGGAGGAGGTACTTC
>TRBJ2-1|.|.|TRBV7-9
CASNLATSPNEQFF
TGTGCCAGCAACCTAGCCACCTCCCCCAATGAGCAGTTCTTC
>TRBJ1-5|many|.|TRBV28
CASSYMEGSIWHF
TGTGCCAGCAGCTATATGGAGGGATCAATTTGGCATTTT
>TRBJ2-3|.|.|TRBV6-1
CASSVVPTDTQYF
TGTGCCAGCAGTGTCGTGCCTACCGATACGCAGTATTTT
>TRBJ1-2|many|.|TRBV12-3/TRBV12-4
CASSPGGAHTF
TGTGCCAGCAGTCCAGGTGGGGCCCACACCTTC